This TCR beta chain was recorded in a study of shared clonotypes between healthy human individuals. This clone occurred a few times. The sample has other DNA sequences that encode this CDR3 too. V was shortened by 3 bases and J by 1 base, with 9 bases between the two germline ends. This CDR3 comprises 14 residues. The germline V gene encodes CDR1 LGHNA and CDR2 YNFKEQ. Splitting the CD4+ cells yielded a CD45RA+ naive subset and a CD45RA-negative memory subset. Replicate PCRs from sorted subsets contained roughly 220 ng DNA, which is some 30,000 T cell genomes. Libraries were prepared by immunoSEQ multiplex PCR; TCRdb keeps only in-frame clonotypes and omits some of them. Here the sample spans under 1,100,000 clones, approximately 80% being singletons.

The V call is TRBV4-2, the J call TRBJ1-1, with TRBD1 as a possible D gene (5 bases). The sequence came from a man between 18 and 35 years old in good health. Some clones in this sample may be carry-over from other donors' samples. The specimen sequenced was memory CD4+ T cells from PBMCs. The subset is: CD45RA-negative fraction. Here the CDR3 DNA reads TGTGCCAGCAGCCAGGTTGGGGGGAACACTGAAGCTTTCTTT. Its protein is CASSQVGGNTEAFF.